Listed here are 19 T cell receptor beta chains from one sample, sequenced in a study of blood T cell repertoires in COVID-19. Produced via immunoSEQ multiplex PCR; TCRdb's table is partial and in-frame only. The sample carries roughly 170,000 clones, about 86% recorded once. Input material: peripheral blood. These receptors were collected from a young woman who had recovered from COVID-19.

V and J are TRBV11-2 and TRBJ1-2, with TRBD1 matching over 11 bases. CDR1 and CDR2 from the germline V gene are SGHAT and FQNNGV. Losses at the gene ends were 5 bases for V and 5 bases for J; bases not matched to a gene: 16. The length of the CDR3 is 18 residues. CDR3 amino acids: CASSEREGQGVIGYGYTF. DNA for the CDR3: TGTGCCAGCAGCGAAAGGGAGGGACAGGGGGTAATAGGGTATGGCTACACCTTC.

V is TRBV6-5 and J is TRBJ1-6; no firm D call. Germline lookup yields CDR1 MNHEY and CDR2 SVGAGI. CDR3 length: 15 residues. Trimming took 5 bases from V and 0 from J, leaving 8 bases between them. The CDR3, as DNA: TGTGCCAGCAGTACAGTGAGCTCCTATAATTCACCCCTCCACTTT. Its translation is CASSTVSSYNSPLHF.

The rearrangement uses TRBV9 and TRBJ1-6, with D tentatively TRBD1 (6 bases). V gave up 0 bases and J gave up 6 bases, with 10 bases separating them. This CDR3 comprises 15 residues. Germline V lookup: CDR1 SGDLS, CDR2 YYNGEE. This chain's CDR3 is CASSVDGGSNSPLHF. CDR3 DNA sequence: TGTGCCAGCAGCGTAGATGGGGGCTCTAATTCACCCCTCCACTTT.

This chain links TRBV3-1 (or the pseudogene TRBV3-2) with TRBJ1-4; 8 bases fit TRBD1. V shed 4 bases and J 7 bases; nucleotides not matched to a gene: 5. The length of the CDR3 is 14 residues. Germline V CDR1 and CDR2: LGHDT, YNNKEL (reference sequence). CDR3 in amino acids: CASSPRGPGEKLFF. The CDR3 coding sequence is TGTGCCAGCAGCCCCAGGGGGCCTGGTGAAAAACTGTTTTTT.

CDR3 sequence reads: CASRWTGSTDTQYF. CDR3 DNA: TGCGCCAGCAGGTGGACAGGGAGCACAGATACGCAGTATTTT. The V and J genes are TRBV5-1 and TRBJ2-3; 8 nucleotides line up with TRBD1. The CDR3 covers 14 residues. Germline V lookup: CDR1 SGHRS, CDR2 YFSETQ. V trimming: 5 bases; J trimming: 0 bases; junction bases outside the gene matches: 2.

CDR3 region: CASSLTGNRNTIYF. The CDR3 nucleotides are TGTGCCAGCAGCCTGACAGGGAATCGAAACACCATATATTTT. The J gene is TRBJ1-3, the V gene TRBV7-9, with 7 bases fitting TRBD1. Germline values: CDR1 SEHNR, CDR2 FQNEAQ (reference sequence). The V gene end was trimmed by 5 bases and the J gene end by 5 bases; junction bases not matched to a gene: 6. This CDR3 spans 14 amino acids.

For the CDR3, the DNA is TGTGCCAGCTCACCACTTGCCGGGACAGGGGACGAGCAGTACTTC. Translating gives CASSPLAGTGDEQYF. The gene calls are TRBV18 and TRBJ2-7; TRBD1 matches 10 bases. Germline trimming cut 1 base from V and 5 bases from J; bases unmatched to any gene: 5. Germline loops: CDR1 KGHSH, CDR2 LQKENI. The CDR3 is 15 amino acids.

The chain combines TRBV9 with TRBJ1-1; 7 positions agree with TRBD1. Germline values: CDR1 SGDLS, CDR2 YYNGEE. The CDR3 is made up of 15 amino acids. V lost 0 bases, J lost 1 base, and 3 bases stayed unmatched. The CDR3 sequence: CASSVGGQRNTEAFF. In DNA, the CDR3 is TGTGCCAGCAGCGTAGGGGGACAGAGGAACACTGAAGCTTTCTTT. The complete variable domain, with remaining parts taken from reference TRBV9 and TRBJ1-1, reads DSGVTQTPKHLITATGQRVTLRCSPRSGDLSVYWYQQSLDQGLQFLIQYYNGEERAKGNILERFSAQQFPDLHSELNLSSLELGDSALYFCASSVGGQRNTEAFFGQGTRLTVV.

The chain couples TRBV7-3 to TRBJ2-1; TRBD1 matches 7 bases. This CDR3 has 15 residues. J was trimmed by 2 bases and V by 3 bases; bases with no gene match: 4. Per germline, CDR1 SGHTA and CDR2 FQGTGA. The CDR3 DNA reads as TGTGCCAGCAGCTTCAAGACAGGGCCCTACAATGAGCAGTTCTTC. This gives the protein CASSFKTGPYNEQFF.

The chain combines TRBV3-1 (or the pseudogene TRBV3-2) with TRBJ2-5; no clear D. Germline V CDR1 and CDR2: LGHDT, YNNKEL (reference sequence). This CDR3 has 16 residues. V was cut by 0 bases and J by 1 base, with 12 bases left in between. The CDR3 here is CASSQEMVRAQETQYF. The DNA for the CDR3 is TGTGCCAGCAGCCAAGAAATGGTACGAGCCCAAGAGACCCAGTACTTC.

The chain recombines TRBV7-3 with TRBJ2-1; TRBD2 matches 8 bases. The germline V gene has CDR1 SGHTA and CDR2 FQGTGA. This CDR3 has 13 residues. Losses at the gene ends were 1 base for V and 13 bases for J; bases not matched to a gene: 6. As DNA, the CDR3 is TGTGCCAGCAGCTTAAATGCCGGGGGGGACCAGTTCTTC. It specifies CASSLNAGGDQFF. Full variable domain (missing parts from reference TRBV7-3 and TRBJ2-1): GAGVSQTPSNKVTEKGKYVELRCDPISGHTALYWYRQSLGQGPEFLIYFQGTGAADDSGLPNDRFFAVRPEGSVSTLKIQRTERGDSAVYLCASSLNAGGDQFFGPGTRLTVL.

The genes are TRBV19 and TRBJ1-4, with 9 bases that match TRBD1. The CDR3 has 16 residues. V gave up 5 bases and J gave up 4 bases; unmatched junction bases: 8. Per germline, CDR1 LNHDA and CDR2 SQIVND (reference sequence). The CDR3 DNA reads as TGTGCCAGTAGTGGGGGACAGGGTCTAATTAATGAAAAACTGTTTTTT. Its translation is CASSGGQGLINEKLFF.

V usage is TRBV6-5 and J usage is TRBJ1-1; D gene ambiguous. This CDR3 is 14 amino acids long. In germline, CDR1 is MNHEY, CDR2 SVGAGI. Trimming pared 8 bases from V and 4 bases from J, leaving 17 bases between. This chain's CDR3 is CASLFRRGSTEAFF. DNA for the CDR3: TGTGCCAGCCTCTTTCGGCGGGGTTCCACTGAAGCTTTCTTT.

The chain links TRBV19 to TRBJ1-4; a possible D gene is TRBD1 (6 bases). Germline V CDR1 and CDR2: LNHDA, SQIVND (reference sequence). V was trimmed by 3 bases and J by 8 bases, leaving 16 bases between them. The CDR3 totals 15 residues. The CDR3 loop reads CASSIFRQGNEKLFF. CDR3 DNA: TGTGCCAGTAGTATTTTTCGGCAGGGGAACGAAAAACTGTTTTTT.

The V call is TRBV23-1, the J call TRBJ1-6; D unclear. TRBV23-1 is an ORF; its function is uncertain. The CDR3 is made up of 14 amino acids. The V end was cut by 4 bases, the J end by 0 bases, with 4 bases between. CDR3 in amino acids: CASSLSSYNSPLHF. In DNA form, the CDR3 reads TGCGCCAGCAGTCTGAGCTCCTATAATTCACCCCTCCACTTT.

The chain combines TRBV7-3 with TRBJ2-6; D remains unclear. Trimming shortened V by 1 base and J by 0 bases, and 4 bases separated the two germline ends. The CDR3 sequence is 15 residues long. Germline V gene sequence: CDR1 SGHTA, CDR2 FQGTGA. CDR3 nucleotides: TGTGCCAGCAGCTTAAGGCTCTCTGGGGCCAACGTCCTGACTTTC. Translating gives CASSLRLSGANVLTF.

The chain combines TRBV10-3 with TRBJ2-7; tentatively, D is TRBD1 (6 bases). The CDR3 runs 14 residues. The germline V and J ends were trimmed by 0 bases and 3 bases, with 9 bases remaining between them. Germline CDR1 ENHRY, CDR2 SYGVKD. CDR3 region: CAISESGGFYEQYF. The CDR3 DNA reads TGTGCCATCAGTGAGTCTGGGGGCTTCTACGAGCAGTACTTC.

V usage is TRBV11-3 and J usage is TRBJ2-5; TRBD1 matches 7 bases. Germline trimming cut 5 bases from V and 3 bases from J; bases unmatched to any gene: 6. The CDR3 runs 14 residues. The germline V gene has CDR1 SGHNT and CDR2 YENEEA. DNA for the CDR3: TGTGCCAGCAGCGCCCGAGACAGGGAAGAGACCCAGTACTTC. Translating it yields CASSARDREETQYF.

In this sample, this clone turned up once. CDR3 protein: CAISEGTSHTDTQYF. CDR3 coding DNA: TGTGCCATCAGTGAAGGGACTAGCCACACAGATACGCAGTATTTT. The chain joins TRBV10-3 to TRBJ2-3, with TRBD2 matching 9 bases. The germline V gene encodes CDR1 ENHRY and CDR2 SYGVKD. V shed 3 bases, J shed 2 bases, and the junction held 3 bases outside the gene matches. CDR3 length: 15 amino acids.